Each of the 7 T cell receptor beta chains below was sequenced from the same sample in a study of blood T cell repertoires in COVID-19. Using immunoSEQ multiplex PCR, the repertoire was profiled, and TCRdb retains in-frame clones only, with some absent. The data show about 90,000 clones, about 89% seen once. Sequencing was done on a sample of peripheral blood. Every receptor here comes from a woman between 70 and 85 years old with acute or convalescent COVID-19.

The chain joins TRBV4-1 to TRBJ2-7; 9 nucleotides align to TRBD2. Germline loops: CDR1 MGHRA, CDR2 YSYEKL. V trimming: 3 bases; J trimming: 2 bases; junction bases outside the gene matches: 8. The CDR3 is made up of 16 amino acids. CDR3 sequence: CASSQIAGDGPYEQYF. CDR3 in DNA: TGCGCCAGCAGCCAGATAGCGGGAGACGGCCCCTACGAGCAGTACTTC.

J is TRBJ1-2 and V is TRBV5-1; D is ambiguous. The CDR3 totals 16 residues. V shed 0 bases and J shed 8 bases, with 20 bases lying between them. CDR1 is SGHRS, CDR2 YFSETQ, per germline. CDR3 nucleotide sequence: TGCGCCAGCAGCTTGGGCCACGATTTAAAGGCGAGGGGCTACACCTTC. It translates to CASSLGHDLKARGYTF.

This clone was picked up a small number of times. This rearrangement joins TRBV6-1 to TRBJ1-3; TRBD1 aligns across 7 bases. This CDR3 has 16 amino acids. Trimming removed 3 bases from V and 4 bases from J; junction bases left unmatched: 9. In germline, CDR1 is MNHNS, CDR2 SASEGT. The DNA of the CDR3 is TGTGCCAGCAGTGACATCACGACAGGGTTGGGAAACACCATATATTTT. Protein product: CASSDITTGLGNTIYF.

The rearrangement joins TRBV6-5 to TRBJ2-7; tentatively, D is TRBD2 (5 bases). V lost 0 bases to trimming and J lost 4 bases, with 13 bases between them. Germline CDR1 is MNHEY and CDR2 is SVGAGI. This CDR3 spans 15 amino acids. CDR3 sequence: CASSYSRLSGYEQYF. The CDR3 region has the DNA TGTGCCAGCAGTTACTCGAGGCTGTCGGGGTACGAGCAGTACTTC.

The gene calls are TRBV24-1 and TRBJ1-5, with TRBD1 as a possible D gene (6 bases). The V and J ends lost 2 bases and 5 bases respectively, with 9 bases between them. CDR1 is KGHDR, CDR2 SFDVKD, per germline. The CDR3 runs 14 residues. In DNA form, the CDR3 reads TGTGCCACCAGTGATTCTAGGGGGTATCAGCCCCAGCATTTT. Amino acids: CATSDSRGYQPQHF.

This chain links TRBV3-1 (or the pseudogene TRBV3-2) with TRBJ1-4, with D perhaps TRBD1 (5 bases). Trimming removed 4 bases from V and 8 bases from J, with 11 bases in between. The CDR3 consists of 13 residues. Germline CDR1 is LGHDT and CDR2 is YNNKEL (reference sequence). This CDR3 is CASSRSDMEKLFF. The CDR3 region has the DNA TGTGCCAGCAGCCGTTCGGACATGGAAAAACTGTTTTTT.

DNA for the CDR3: TGTGCCAGCAGTTTCGTGACTAGCGGGTACAATGAGCAGTTCTTC. Amino acids: CASSFVTSGYNEQFF. V gene TRBV28 combines with J gene TRBJ2-1, with 10 bases fitting TRBD2. The CDR3 is 15 residues long. With V trimmed by 3 bases and J by 4 bases, 3 bases remained unmatched. The germline V gene encodes CDR1 MDHEN and CDR2 SYDVKM.